The source of this T cell receptor (beta chain) is a study of blood T cells in healthy people across ages. Alongside a J-beta primer mix, a sample-barcoded 5' primer served in a second PCR lasting about 7 to 12 cycles. Tagging of each cDNA molecule was performed by a template-switch adaptor with 12 random nucleotides. Each of the samples gave a minimum of 3 million paired-end reads that contained CDR3. TCRdb re-called the 5' RACE reads through MiXCR, storing one row per CDR3 protein. The sample shows some 1.5 million distinct CDR3 sequences, 35% to 45% of them seen only once. This clonotype was seen at least ten times. The ends lost 6 bases at V and 4 bases at J; junction bases unmatched: 4. This CDR3 is built from 13 residues. The germline V gene encodes CDR1 SQVTM and CDR2 ANQGSEA.

This sequence joins TRBV29-1 and TRBJ1-4; 8 bases are a match to TRBD1. This clonotype was sampled from a woman younger than 30 in good health. Sequencing used blood. The DNA for the CDR3 is TGCAGCGTGCAGGGGGCCCTTAATGAAAAACTGTTTTTT. It yields the protein CSVQGALNEKLFF.